The clone carrying this TCR beta chain has at least ten counts. This sample is drawn from a study of blood T cell repertoires in COVID-19. Study-wide context: Sites across the United States, Italy and Spain contributed samples from acute and convalescent COVID-19. In each case, the material was cDNA or gDNA derived from T cells, B-cell-depleted T cells, or PBMCs.

How the authors handled the data: Reference gene primer amplification gave estimated nucleated cell counts. Sequencing used immunoSEQ multiplex PCR; TCRdb keeps in-frame clones, though not all of them. Clonal size and the V and J genes are those of that table, whereas D and trimming came from the DNA. The profile shows approximately 36,000 clones, more than 80% of them singletons. Germline-derived CDR1 and CDR2 are SGHRS and YFSETQ. V gave up 6 bases and J gave up 5 bases, with 14 bases separating them. The CDR3 length is 14 residues. This TCR came from a human donor in a cohort sampled during active or convalescent COVID-19. The donor label of this sample is uncertain. The chain joins TRBV5-1 to TRBJ1-4, with D possibly TRBD1 on 5 matching bases. The sequenced sample was peripheral blood. The CDR3, as DNA: TGCGCCAGCACCACCGGACACCCGAATGAAAAACTGTTTTTT. Amino acid sequence: CASTTGHPNEKLFF.